The rows below give T cell receptor beta chains drawn from one sample of a study of T cells in Graves' hyperthyroidism and ophthalmopathy. From the multiplex PCR reads, TCRdb called clonotypes with MiXCR, one entry per CDR3 protein. This sample yields some 420,000 distinct CDR3 sequences, of which roughly 15% are seen a single time; 5% to 6% belongs to the top ten. Sequences were obtained from blood. The receptor source for this set is a woman in her late teens or twenties with Graves' hyperthyroidism. CDR3s leave out the opening cysteine and the closing phenylalanine or tryptophan.

J gene	V gene	CDR3 protein
TRBJ1-2	TRBV6-1	ASSFTEDGYT
TRBJ1-2	TRBV28	ASSLGTGGHYGYT
TRBJ2-5	TRBV4-2	ASSQGTSGRARETQY
TRBJ1-4	TRBV27	ASSFRLATNEKLF
TRBJ2-7	TRBV7-9	ASSSWGTYEQY
TRBJ2-5	TRBV19	ASSIGRGTMQETQY
TRBJ1-4	TRBV14	ASSQLGQINEKLF
TRBJ1-4	TRBV11-2	ASSFFETGARNEKLF
TRBJ2-3	TRBV4-3	ASSQDSRESTDTQY
TRBJ2-1	TRBV11-2	ASSLDFWDRGGNEQF
TRBJ2-4	TRBV29-1	SVLGDSSAKNIQY
TRBJ2-6	TRBV5-5	ASSLVPGLSGANVLT
TRBJ1-2	TRBV9	ASSPSTGAHGYT
TRBJ2-1	TRBV6-1	ASRRGRPQGPYNEQF
TRBJ1-2	TRBV6-2/TRBV6-3	ASTLLGGAANYGYT
TRBJ1-3	TRBV12-3/TRBV12-4	ASSPTGGRNTIY
TRBJ1-2	TRBV19	ASSTGTGEGYYGYT
TRBJ2-7	TRBV4-3	ASSQGQAGSYEQY
TRBJ1-3	TRBV6-5	ASSYTRTGKLSGNTIY
TRBJ2-6	TRBV18	ASSPQSGANVLT
TRBJ1-5	TRBV30	AWNGGDSNQPQH
TRBJ1-2	TRBV27	ASSPRTGYGYT
TRBJ1-2	TRBV6-2/TRBV6-3	ASSPGPARYDYT
TRBJ1-2	TRBV9	ASSVEAGDPAGYT
TRBJ2-1	TRBV11-1	ASSFAGINEQF
TRBJ2-7	TRBV3-1	ASSQGSAESH
TRBJ2-7	TRBV2	ASMFSGSIIEQY
TRBJ1-5	TRBV19	ASSRMANQPQH
TRBJ1-1	TRBV30	ALKWGETAEAF
TRBJ2-3	TRBV11-2	ASSVRRASTDTQY
TRBJ1-3	TRBV4-1	ASSHPGLSSGNTIY
TRBJ1-5	TRBV12-3/TRBV12-4	ASRRTGDQPQH
TRBJ1-1	TRBV6-1	ASRDLAGRNTEAF
TRBJ2-7	TRBV6-1	ASRGQPTYEQY
TRBJ2-7	TRBV10-1	ASSGRTGPSSYEQY
TRBJ2-3	TRBV30	AWSPVTDTQY
TRBJ1-3	TRBV10-3	AIKSAGEGNTIY
TRBJ2-7	TRBV3-1	ASSLRRGPYEQY
TRBJ2-3	TRBV27	ASSPGPFADTQY
TRBJ2-7	TRBV6-2/TRBV6-3	ASSQYRGREQY
TRBJ2-1	TRBV7-3	ASSLGGDEQF
TRBJ2-7	TRBV5-6	ASSLYPYEQY
TRBJ2-7	TRBV12-3/TRBV12-4	ASRLAGVREQY
TRBJ2-1	TRBV7-3	ASSLLGGLALNEQF
TRBJ2-3	TRBV20-1	SAKLAPLEDTQY
TRBJ2-7	TRBV2	ASSEPSGRATYEQY